Listed below are T cell receptor beta chains from one sample, sequenced in a study of response to subunit inactivated influenza vaccine. One entry per CDR3 protein, called by TCRdb with MiXCR from the RT-PCR reads. Among about 170,000 distinct CDR3 sequences, less than 15% were seen once, and the ten largest hold 29%. Separately, the same data were catalogued under a study of T cells expressing NK-cell markers.

The specimen was CD8+ T cells sorted from PBMCs, collected about 13 days after vaccination. Source of these receptors: a man between 45 and 60 years old who received an inactivated influenza vaccine. Both conserved end residues are trimmed from each CDR3.

TRBV10-2 11 ASSKGLAGIQY
TRBV4-1 17 ASSQSYPPGDVPNEKLF
TRBV7-9 13 ASSSNNRAQETQY
TRBV28 11 ASSPGQSYGYT
TRBV6-5 10 ASSYEGDEQY
TRBV7-9 14 ASSYLPGHRNYGYT
TRBV7-9 12 ASSRVTGDNEQF
TRBV5-1 14 ASSLEGQGGNNEQF
TRBV20-1 12 SARDLGTGVEQY
TRBV4-3 15 ASSQDHSASGSNEQF
TRBV5-1 13 ASSLLLREVDEQF
TRBV28 13 ASSLGHSSYNEQF
TRBV29-1 14 SVEGLISGSLYEQY
TRBV7-9 10 ASRPDGTEAF
TRBV6-1 11 ASRQGNTGELF
TRBV12-3/TRBV12-4 12 ASSSGQGMETQY
TRBV6-1 11 ASSPTGGTEAF
TRBV28 13 ASLDPRGRADTQY
TRBV5-1 14 ASSLARDRLTYEQY
TRBV19 11 ASSRDRATEAF
TRBV28 15 ASSSSGEGARDYEQY
TRBV5-6 11 ASSKTPAYEQY
TRBV7-9 14 ASSSPGTRSYNEQF
TRBV12-3/TRBV12-4 11 ASITPRLDTQY
TRBV5-6 12 ASSLPQGVDTQY
TRBV10-2 10 ASRQGVYEQY
TRBV6-6 10 ASSGGSTEAF